This T cell receptor (beta chain) derives from a study of blood T cell repertoires in COVID-19. About the study: Material from acute and convalescent COVID-19 was sourced from the United States, Italy and Spain. From T cells, B-cell-depleted T cells, or PBMCs came the material, which was cDNA or gDNA.

Methods used by the authors: Amplified reference gene primers provided the basis for estimating nucleated cell counts. TCRdb keeps only in-frame clones here, not all; method: immunoSEQ multiplex PCR. That table gives V, J and clone size, and the DNA gave D and trimming. The data show roughly 160,000 clones, about 85% seen once. V was clipped by 6 bases and J by 6 bases, with 15 bases between them. The CDR3 is 14 residues long. Germline CDR1 is LGHNT and CDR2 is FRNRAP. The V gene is TRBV12-5, the J gene TRBJ1-5; tentatively, D is TRBD1 (5 bases). The sequence was collected from a man in his 60s with acute or convalescent COVID-19. The sequenced sample was peripheral blood. The CDR3 nucleotides read TGTGCTAGTGGCGCTGGACAAAATATTCAGCCCCAGCATTTT. It translates to CASGAGQNIQPQHF. Together with reference TRBV12-5 and TRBJ1-5, the CDR3 gives the full variable domain: DARVTQTPRHKVTEMGQEVTMRCQPILGHNTVFWYRQTMMQGLELLAYFRNRAPLDDSGMPKDRFSAEMPDATLATLKIQPSEPRDSAVYFCASGAGQNIQPQHFGDGTRLSIL.